Below are 3 T cell receptor beta chains sequenced from a single sample in a study of T-cell memory formation after mild COVID-19. Each CDR3 protein is one row after TCRdb ran MiXCR on the 5' RACE reads. The sample lists more than 150,000 distinct CDR3 sequences, about a fifth occurring once. Sequencing used PBMCs or a T cell subset sorted from them (not recorded which). All receptors come from a man aged 18 to 30 who had mild COVID-19 (a few samples of this study predate the infection). Cell type and time point are not known.

The chain combines TRBV4-3 with TRBJ2-2; tentatively, D is TRBD1 (7 bases). V was cut by 4 bases and J by 8 bases, with 14 bases left in between. This CDR3 is built from 14 residues. Germline assignment: CDR1 LGHNA and CDR2 YSLEER. As DNA, the CDR3 is TGCGCCAGCAGCCCCCAGGGGGGCTTGGGGGAGCTGTTTTTT. Translated: CASSPQGGLGELFF.

Only a few counts were recorded for this clonotype. The chain joins TRBV9 to TRBJ1-4; no clear D gene. Trimming cost V 0 bases and J 2 bases, with 8 bases left between them. This CDR3 contains 15 residues. Germline V gene lookup returns CDR1 SGDLS and CDR2 YYNGEE. The CDR3 DNA sequence: TGTGCCAGCAGCGTAGGGGCAGTGACTAATGAAAAACTGTTTTTT. Translated: CASSVGAVTNEKLFF.

A few counts support this clonotype. Written as DNA, the CDR3 is TGTGCCAGCAGTCCCCCGGGACAGGGGGGCCCTGAAGCTTTCTTT. Amino acid sequence: CASSPPGQGGPEAFF. The chain uses TRBV28 and TRBJ1-1, with TRBD1 matching 11 bases. Germline values: CDR1 MDHEN, CDR2 SYDVKM. The CDR3 sequence is 15 residues long. The ends lost 5 bases at V and 6 bases at J; junction bases unmatched: 8. Using reference TRBV28 and TRBJ1-1 for the parts outside the CDR3, the full variable domain is DVKVTQSSRYLVKRTGEKVFLECVQDMDHENMFWYRQDPGLGLRLIYFSYDVKMKEKGDIPEGYSVSREKKERFSLILESASTNQTSMYLCASSPPGQGGPEAFFGQGTRLTVV.